The 17 T cell receptor beta chains below all came from one sample that was sequenced in a study of T cell responses to AZD1222 COVID-19 vaccine. Produced via immunoSEQ multiplex PCR; TCRdb's table is partial and in-frame only. The table lists about 150,000 clones, over 90% of them singletons, with about 1.6% in the top ten. The sequences come from peripheral blood, collected 28 days after the second AZD1222 dose. Source of these receptors: an adult who received the AZD1222 COVID-19 vaccine.

This clone was recorded only once. The genes are TRBV19 and TRBJ1-5; D is possibly TRBD1 (6 bases). The germline V and J ends were trimmed by 3 bases and 3 bases, with 9 bases remaining between them. The germline gives CDR1 LNHDA, CDR2 SQIVND (reference sequence). CDR3 size: 14 residues. CDR3 DNA sequence: TGTGCCAGTAGTATTAGGGGGGTCAATCAGCCCCAGCATTTT. Translated: CASSIRGVNQPQHF. The whole variable domain, remainder taken from reference TRBV19 and TRBJ1-5, is DGGITQSPKYLFRKEGQNVTLSCEQNLNHDAMYWYRQDPGQGLRLIYYSQIVNDFQKGDIAEGYSVSREKKESFPLTVTSAQKNPTAFYLCASSIRGVNQPQHFGDGTRLSIL.

V usage is TRBV2 and J usage is TRBJ2-6; D is uncertain. This CDR3 spans 16 amino acids. Germline V CDR1 and CDR2: SNHLY, FYNNEI. Between the trimmed V and J ends, which lost 4 bases and 0 bases, there was a span of 10 bases. CDR3 in DNA: TGTGCCAGCAGTGTCCCAGGCAGCTCTGGGGCCAACGTCCTGACTTTC. Translating gives CASSVPGSSGANVLTF. Supplemented by reference TRBV2 and TRBJ2-6, the full variable domain reads EPEVTQTPSHQVTQMGQEVILRCVPISNHLYFYWYRQILGQKVEFLVSFYNNEISEKSEIFDDQFSVERPDGSNFTLKIRSTKLEDSAMYFCASSVPGSSGANVLTFGAGSRLTVL.

V is TRBV25-1 and J is TRBJ1-3; D unclear. V gave up 4 bases and J gave up 0 bases, with 19 bases separating them. CDR1 MGHDK and CDR2 SYGVNS come from the germline V gene. CDR3 length: 18 residues. CDR3 in amino acids: CASSGPAPDIYSGNTIYF. CDR3 DNA sequence: TGTGCCAGCAGTGGGCCAGCTCCAGACATCTACTCTGGAAACACCATATATTTT.

This clone was picked up one time. V is TRBV18 and J is TRBJ2-7; tentatively, D is TRBD1 (5 bases). The CDR3 sequence is 13 residues long. Trimming left V 5 bases short and J 5 bases short, with 13 bases between. CDR1 KGHSH and CDR2 LQKENI come from the germline V gene. The CDR3, as DNA: TGTGCCAGCTCATATGACAGTTTGAACGAGCAGTACTTC. It codes for CASSYDSLNEQYF.

The chain is built from TRBV5-6 and TRBJ1-6, with a tentative D call TRBD1 (6 bases). Trimming took 1 base from V and 8 from J, leaving 16 bases between them. CDR1 is SGHDT, CDR2 YYEEEE, per germline. The CDR3 sequence is 16 residues long. The CDR3 spells CASSLPKGTFHSPLHF. CDR3 bases: TGTGCCAGCAGCTTGCCCAAAGGGACATTCCATTCACCCCTCCACTTT.

The rearrangement uses TRBV6-5 and TRBJ2-1; tentative D call: TRBD2 (6 bases). V was cut by 6 bases and J by 8 bases, with 17 bases left in between. The CDR3 extends over 14 amino acids. Germline CDR1 is MNHEY and CDR2 is SVGAGI. The chain's CDR3 is CASSLAFSHDEQFF. The CDR3 DNA reads as TGTGCCAGCAGCCTAGCGTTTTCCCACGATGAGCAGTTCTTC.

V gene TRBV19 combines with J gene TRBJ1-1; possibly TRBD1 for D (6 bases). This CDR3 contains 16 residues. Germline V gene lookup returns CDR1 LNHDA and CDR2 SQIVND (reference sequence). The ends were cut back, 4 bases at V and 4 bases at J, with 19 bases in the middle. CDR3 sequence reads: CASSTHLRGRSTEAFF. The CDR3 nucleotides are TGTGCCAGTAGTACCCACCTGCGGGGGCGAAGCACTGAAGCTTTCTTT.

This clone came up once. The chain combines TRBV5-4 with TRBJ1-4; 10 bases align to TRBD1. V shed 7 bases and J 6 bases; nucleotides not matched to a gene: 3. This CDR3 has 13 amino acids. The germline V gene encodes CDR1 SGHNT and CDR2 YYREEE (reference sequence). The CDR3 nucleotides are TGTGCCAGCCAAGGACAGGGGGATGAAAAACTGTTTTTT. Protein product: CASQGQGDEKLFF.

The rearrangement joins TRBV19 to TRBJ2-1; D gene uncertain. Germline V gives CDR1 LNHDA, CDR2 SQIVND (reference sequence). The V end was cut by 8 bases, the J end by 6 bases, with 14 bases between. The CDR3 is 13 residues long. The CDR3 DNA reads TGTGCCAGTCTTAGGTTGGGGTCCAATGAGCAGTTCTTC. This codes for CASLRLGSNEQFF. The full variable domain, rest sourced from reference TRBV19 and TRBJ2-1, is DGGITQSPKYLFRKEGQNVTLSCEQNLNHDAMYWYRQDPGQGLRLIYYSQIVNDFQKGDIAEGYSVSREKKESFPLTVTSAQKNPTAFYLCASLRLGSNEQFFGPGTRLTVL.

CDR3 nucleotides: TGTGCCAGCAGCTTAGAAAGGGGGCTTGGCGGGAGGAGCTCCTACAATGAGCAGTTCTTC. Translated: CASSLERGLGGRSSYNEQFF. The chain is built from TRBV11-2 and TRBJ2-1, with TRBD2 as a possible D gene (8 bases). Germline loops: CDR1 SGHAT, CDR2 FQNNGV. CDR3 length: 20 residues. Trimming shortened V by 0 bases and J by 0 bases, and 21 bases separated the two germline ends.

This clone was seen just once. The chain combines TRBV24-1 with TRBJ2-1; 7 bases line up with TRBD2. The ends lost 5 bases at V and 3 bases at J; junction bases unmatched: 6. The CDR3 is 15 residues long. CDR1 KGHDR and CDR2 SFDVKD come from the germline V gene. CDR3 in DNA: TGTGCCACCAGTGTGGCTAGCGGTAACTACAATGAGCAGTTCTTC. As protein: CATSVASGNYNEQFF.

The chain couples TRBV6-1 to TRBJ2-7, with 7 positions matching TRBD2. The ends lost 1 base at V and 1 base at J; junction bases unmatched: 7. This CDR3 has 16 amino acids. CDR1 and CDR2 (germline): MNHNS, SASEGT. For the CDR3, the DNA is TGTGCCAGCAGTGAAGTCTTGACTAGCAGGTCCTACGAGCAGTACTTC. It codes for CASSEVLTSRSYEQYF.

The chain combines TRBV7-2 with TRBJ2-1, with 7 nucleotides matching TRBD2. Germline CDR1 is SGHTA and CDR2 is FQGNSA. The CDR3 runs 14 residues. The V segment lost 5 bases and the J segment 6 bases; nucleotides outside the gene matches: 7. CDR3 nucleotide sequence: TGTGCCAGCAGCCCTGGGGACTATCTCAATGAGCAGTTCTTC. Protein product: CASSPGDYLNEQFF.

V and J are TRBV12-3 or TRBV12-4 and TRBJ1-1, with no clear D. The length of the CDR3 is 13 residues. V shed 3 bases and J shed 7 bases, with 12 bases lying between them. The CDR3 here is CASSFGQLSEAFF. CDR3 DNA: TGTGCCAGCAGTTTCGGGCAGCTTAGTGAAGCTTTCTTT.

J is TRBJ2-2 and V is TRBV12-3 or TRBV12-4; D might be TRBD1 or TRBD2, each matching 5 bases. The CDR3 spans 12 residues. Trimming left V 6 bases short and J 7 bases short, with 9 bases between. DNA for the CDR3: TGTGCCAGCAGCCGTGGGGGCGGGGAGCTGTTTTTT. This encodes CASSRGGGELFF.

This clone was seen just once. V gene TRBV3-1 (or the pseudogene TRBV3-2) combines with J gene TRBJ1-4, with a tentative D call TRBD1 (5 bases). The V end lost 3 bases, the J end lost 6 bases, and 11 bases lay between the germline ends. Germline CDR1 reads LGHDT; CDR2 reads YNNKEL (reference sequence). The CDR3 runs to 14 residues. Here the CDR3 reads CASSHTGGDEKLFF. The DNA of the CDR3 is TGTGCCAGCAGCCATACGGGAGGGGATGAAAAACTGTTTTTT.

This chain joins TRBV7-2 and TRBJ2-1; D remains unclear. CDR1 and CDR2 from the germline V gene are SGHTA and FQGNSA. The CDR3 runs 16 residues. Trimming cost V 5 bases and J 7 bases, with 21 bases left between them. CDR3 bases: TGTGCCAGCAGCAAAGCCGGCCAAAGGACCCAAAATGAGCAGTTCTTC. Translating gives CASSKAGQRTQNEQFF.